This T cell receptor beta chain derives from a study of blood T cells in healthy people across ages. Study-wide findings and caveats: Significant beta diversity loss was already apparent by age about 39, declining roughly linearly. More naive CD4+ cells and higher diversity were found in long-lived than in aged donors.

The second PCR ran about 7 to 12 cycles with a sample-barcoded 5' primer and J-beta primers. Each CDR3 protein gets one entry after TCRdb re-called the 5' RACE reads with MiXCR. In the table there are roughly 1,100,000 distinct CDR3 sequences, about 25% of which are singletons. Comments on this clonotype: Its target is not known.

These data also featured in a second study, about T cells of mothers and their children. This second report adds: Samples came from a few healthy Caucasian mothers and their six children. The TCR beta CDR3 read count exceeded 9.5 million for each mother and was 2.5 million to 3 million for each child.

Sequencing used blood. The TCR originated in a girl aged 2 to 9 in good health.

The CDR3 here is CASSAAGGEQYF. DNA for the CDR3: TGTGCCAGCAGTGCGGCCGGGGGGGAGCAGTACTTC. The chain recombines TRBV6-2 or TRBV6-3 with TRBJ2-7, with TRBD2 identical over 7 bases. With V trimmed by 5 bases and J by 7 bases, 5 bases remained unmatched. The CDR3 extends over 12 amino acids. Looked up from germline, CDR1 is MNHEY and CDR2 is SVGEGT.